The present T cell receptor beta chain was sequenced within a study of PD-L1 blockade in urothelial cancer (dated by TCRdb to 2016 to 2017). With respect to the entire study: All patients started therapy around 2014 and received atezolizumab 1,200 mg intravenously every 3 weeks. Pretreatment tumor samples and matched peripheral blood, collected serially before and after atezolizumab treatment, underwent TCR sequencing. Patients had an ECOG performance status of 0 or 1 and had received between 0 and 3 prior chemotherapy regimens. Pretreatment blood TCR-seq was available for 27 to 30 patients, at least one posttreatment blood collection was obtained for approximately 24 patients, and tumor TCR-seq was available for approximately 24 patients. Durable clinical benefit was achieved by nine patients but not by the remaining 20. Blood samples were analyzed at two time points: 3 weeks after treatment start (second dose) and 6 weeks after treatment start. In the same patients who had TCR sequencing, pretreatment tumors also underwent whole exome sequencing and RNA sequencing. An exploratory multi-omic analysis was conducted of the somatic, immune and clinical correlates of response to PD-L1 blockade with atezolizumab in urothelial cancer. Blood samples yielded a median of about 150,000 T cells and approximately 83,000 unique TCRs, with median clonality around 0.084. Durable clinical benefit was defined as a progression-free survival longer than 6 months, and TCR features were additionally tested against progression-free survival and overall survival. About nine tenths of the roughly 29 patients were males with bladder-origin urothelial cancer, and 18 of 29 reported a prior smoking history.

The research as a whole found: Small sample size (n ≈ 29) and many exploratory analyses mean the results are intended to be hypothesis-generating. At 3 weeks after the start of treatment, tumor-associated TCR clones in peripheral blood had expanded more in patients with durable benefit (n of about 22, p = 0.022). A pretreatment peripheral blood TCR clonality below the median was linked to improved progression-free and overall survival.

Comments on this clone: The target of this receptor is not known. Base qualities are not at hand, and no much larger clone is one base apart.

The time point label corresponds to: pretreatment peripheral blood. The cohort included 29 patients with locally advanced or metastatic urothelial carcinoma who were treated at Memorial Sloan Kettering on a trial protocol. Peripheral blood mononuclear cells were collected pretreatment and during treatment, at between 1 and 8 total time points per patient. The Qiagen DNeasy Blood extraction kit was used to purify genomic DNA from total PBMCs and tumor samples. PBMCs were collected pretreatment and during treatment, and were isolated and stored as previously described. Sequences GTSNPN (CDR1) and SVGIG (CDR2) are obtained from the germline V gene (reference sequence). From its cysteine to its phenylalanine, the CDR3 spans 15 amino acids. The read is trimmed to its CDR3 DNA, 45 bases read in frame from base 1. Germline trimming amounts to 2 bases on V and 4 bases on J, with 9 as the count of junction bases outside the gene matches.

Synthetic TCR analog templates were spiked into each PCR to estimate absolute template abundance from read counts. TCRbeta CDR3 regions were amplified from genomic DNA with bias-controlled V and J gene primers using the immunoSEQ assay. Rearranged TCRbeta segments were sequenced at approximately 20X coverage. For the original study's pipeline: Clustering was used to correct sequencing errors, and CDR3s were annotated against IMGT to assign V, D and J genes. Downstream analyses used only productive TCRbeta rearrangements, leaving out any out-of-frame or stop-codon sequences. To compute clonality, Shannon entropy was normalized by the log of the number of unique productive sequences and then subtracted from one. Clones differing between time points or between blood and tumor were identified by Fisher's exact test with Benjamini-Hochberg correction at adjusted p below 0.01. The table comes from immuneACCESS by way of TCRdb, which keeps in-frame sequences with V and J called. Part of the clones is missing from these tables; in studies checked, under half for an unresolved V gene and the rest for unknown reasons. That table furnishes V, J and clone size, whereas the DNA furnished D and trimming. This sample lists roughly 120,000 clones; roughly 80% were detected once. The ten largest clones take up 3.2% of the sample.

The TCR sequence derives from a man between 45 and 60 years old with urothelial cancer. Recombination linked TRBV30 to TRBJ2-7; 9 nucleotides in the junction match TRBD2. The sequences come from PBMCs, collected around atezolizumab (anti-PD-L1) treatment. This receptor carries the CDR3 CAWSLGGLASYEQYF. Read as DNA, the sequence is TGTGCCTGGAGTCTAGGGGGACTAGCATCATACGAGCAGTACTTC.